The T cell receptor (beta chain) described here comes from a study of T cell changes during pregnancy in multiple sclerosis. TCRdb's copy holds only in-frame clones and misses some; the assay was immunoSEQ multiplex PCR. The sample lists 48,000 or so clones; 85% to 95% were seen once. V shed 2 bases and J shed 4 bases, with 18 bases lying between them. Germline V gene sequence: CDR1 MNHEY, CDR2 SMNVEV (reference sequence). The CDR3 contains 17 residues. This material consisted of CD4+ T cells from peripheral blood mononuclear cells, taken in the second trimester of pregnancy. The chain recombines TRBV27 with TRBJ2-1, with D possibly being TRBD1 (6 bases). This receptor was obtained from a female donor in good health, enrolled as a control in a pregnancy study. CDR3 nucleotides: TGTGCCAGCAGTTTACTGGACAGCCAAATGGGTTACAATGAGCAGTTCTTC. Translation: CASSLLDSQMGYNEQFF.